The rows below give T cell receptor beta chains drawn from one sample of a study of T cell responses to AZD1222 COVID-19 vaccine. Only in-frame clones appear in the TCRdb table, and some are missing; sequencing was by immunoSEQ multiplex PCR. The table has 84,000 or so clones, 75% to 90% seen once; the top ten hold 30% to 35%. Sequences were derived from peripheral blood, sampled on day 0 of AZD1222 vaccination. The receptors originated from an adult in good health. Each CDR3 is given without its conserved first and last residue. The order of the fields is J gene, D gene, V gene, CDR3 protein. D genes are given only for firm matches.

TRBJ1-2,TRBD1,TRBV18,ASSLQTGGADGYT
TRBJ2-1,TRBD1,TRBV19,ASRWTGIHEQF
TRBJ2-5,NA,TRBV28,ASSLRASGGRGMKETQY
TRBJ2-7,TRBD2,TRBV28,ASLLAESYEQY
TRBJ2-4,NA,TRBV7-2,ASSPQGGNIQY
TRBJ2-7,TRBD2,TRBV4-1,ASSPTGGAYEQY
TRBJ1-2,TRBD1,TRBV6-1,ASSDRDRARGYT
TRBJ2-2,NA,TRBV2,ASRADTTGELF
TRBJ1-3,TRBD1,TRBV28,ASSSQGVGSGNTIY
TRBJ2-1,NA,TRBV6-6,ASSYTGQLPYNEQF
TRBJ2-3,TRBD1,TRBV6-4,ASSDRTGGGTDTQY
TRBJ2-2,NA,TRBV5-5,ASSLAWGDTGELF
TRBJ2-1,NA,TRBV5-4,ASPGSWDNEQF
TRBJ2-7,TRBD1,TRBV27,ASRLRGTGFYEQY
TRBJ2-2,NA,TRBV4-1,ASSSRVTNTGELF
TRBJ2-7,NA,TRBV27,ASSSSGPSYEQY
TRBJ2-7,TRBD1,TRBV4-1,ASSPGGDRAYEQY
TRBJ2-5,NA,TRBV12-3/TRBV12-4,ASSWSPEETQY
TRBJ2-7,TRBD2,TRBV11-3,ASSLSGGAYEQY
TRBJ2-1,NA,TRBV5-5,ASSVAPQQSNEQF
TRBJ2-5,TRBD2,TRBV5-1,ASSLGMTSGSGETQY
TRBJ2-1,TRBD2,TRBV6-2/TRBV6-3,ASSYFGGGNNEQF
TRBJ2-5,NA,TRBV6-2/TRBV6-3,ASSYSKETQY
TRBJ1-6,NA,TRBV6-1,ASSDGSAGSPLH
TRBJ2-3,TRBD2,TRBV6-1,ASSETGGPLGDTQY
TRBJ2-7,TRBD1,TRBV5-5,ASSRDRESPSEQY
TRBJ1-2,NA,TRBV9,ASSLRTDGYT
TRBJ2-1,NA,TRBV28,ASSSLYNEQF
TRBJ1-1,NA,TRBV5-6,ASSLGYQAF
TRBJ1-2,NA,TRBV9,ASSISSNGYT
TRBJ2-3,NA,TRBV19,ASSIKGFDTQY
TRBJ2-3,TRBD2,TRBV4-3,ASRQTQRDLTTDTQY
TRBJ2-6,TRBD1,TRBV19,ASGMTGGGGNVLT
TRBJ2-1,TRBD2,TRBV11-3,ASSLELAENNEQF
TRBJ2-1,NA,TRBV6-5,ASSYVGTNNEQF
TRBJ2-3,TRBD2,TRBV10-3,AISGWGTSGSTDTQY
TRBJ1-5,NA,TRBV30,AWSVGGNQPQH
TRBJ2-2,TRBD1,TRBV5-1,ASSVDRVAGELF
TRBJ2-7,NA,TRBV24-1,ATGGADWRLY
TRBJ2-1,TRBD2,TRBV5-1,ASTLAGSSRSYNEQF
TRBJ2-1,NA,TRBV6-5,ASGPGVREQF
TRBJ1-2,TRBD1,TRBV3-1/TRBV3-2,ASSPLGTEYGYT
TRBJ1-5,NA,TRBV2,ASSDLFGTFSNQPQH
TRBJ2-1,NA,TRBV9,ASSPRDLLNNEQF
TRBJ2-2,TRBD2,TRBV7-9,ASSPGLAGGRTGELF
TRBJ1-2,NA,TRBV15,ATSRDSRQFFGYT
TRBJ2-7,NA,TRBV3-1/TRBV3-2,ASSLRGLEQY
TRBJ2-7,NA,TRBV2,ASSDAGTYEQY
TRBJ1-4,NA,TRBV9,ASSYHAAGGGGEKLF
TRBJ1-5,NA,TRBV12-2,ASRFPGGARRDQPQH
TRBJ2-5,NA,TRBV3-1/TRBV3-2,ASSQDWGRAAETQY